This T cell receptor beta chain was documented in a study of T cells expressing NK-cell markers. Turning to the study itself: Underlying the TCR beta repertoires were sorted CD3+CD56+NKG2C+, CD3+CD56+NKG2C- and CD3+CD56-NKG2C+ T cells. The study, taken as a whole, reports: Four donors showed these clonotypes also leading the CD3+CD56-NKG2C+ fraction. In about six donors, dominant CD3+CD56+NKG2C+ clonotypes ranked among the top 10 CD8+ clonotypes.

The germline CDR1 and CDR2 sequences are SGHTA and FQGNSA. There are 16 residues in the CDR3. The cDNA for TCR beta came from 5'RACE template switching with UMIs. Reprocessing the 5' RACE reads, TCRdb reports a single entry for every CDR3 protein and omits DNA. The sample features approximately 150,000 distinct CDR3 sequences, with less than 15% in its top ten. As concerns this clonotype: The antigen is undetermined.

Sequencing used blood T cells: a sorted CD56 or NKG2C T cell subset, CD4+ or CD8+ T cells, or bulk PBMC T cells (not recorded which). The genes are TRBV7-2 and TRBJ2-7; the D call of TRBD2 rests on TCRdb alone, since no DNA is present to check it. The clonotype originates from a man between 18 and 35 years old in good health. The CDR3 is CASSLGPSGASYEQYF.